The entry below describes one T cell receptor (beta chain). The antigen remains unidentified. TCRdb fed the RT-PCR reads into MiXCR, producing one record per CDR3 protein. The sample includes more than 150,000 distinct CDR3 sequences, roughly a tenth of them seen just once. The J segment lost 1 base and the V segment lost 2 bases, leaving 2 bases of the junction unmatched. This CDR3 contains 17 residues. Germline CDR1 reads SGHRS; CDR2 reads YFSETQ. These data originate in a study of response to subunit inactivated influenza vaccine. Study-wide results and limits: There was a suggestion from the authors that each seasonal influenza vaccination recruits few new T cells.

The sequenced sample was CD8+ T cells sorted from PBMCs, obtained less than 30 months after vaccination. The clonotype comes from a man between 50 and 69 years old who received an inactivated influenza vaccine. The chain links TRBV5-1 to TRBJ2-2, with 13 bases aligning to TRBD2. The CDR3 region is CASSLWTSGGNTGELFF. The CDR3, as DNA: TGCGCCAGCAGCTTATGGACTAGCGGGGGGAACACCGGGGAGCTGTTTTTT.